The rows below give T cell receptor beta chains drawn from one sample of a study of T cell responses to AZD1222 COVID-19 vaccine. Produced via immunoSEQ multiplex PCR; TCRdb's table is partial and in-frame only. In the table there are about 120,000 clones, about 87% of which are singletons. The sequencing here drew on peripheral blood, taken on day 0 of AZD1222 vaccination. These receptor sequences come from an adult in good health. Both conserved end residues are part of each CDR3. D genes are given only for firm matches. Size is omitted from some rows. Given values are once, few, many or a class for expanded clones.

TRBV3-1/TRBV3-2	TRBD1	TRBJ1-2	NA	TGTGCCAGCAGCTCACGGACAGGGGTAGAAGGCTATGGCTACACCTTC	CASSSRTGVEGYGYTF
TRBV5-1	NA	TRBJ1-4	NA	TGCGCCAGCCGCTCCCGACAGACAACTAATGAAAAACTGTTTTTT	CASRSRQTTNEKLFF
TRBV12-3/TRBV12-4	NA	TRBJ1-4	once	TGTGCCAGCAGTTTCGGCGAAAAACTGTTTTTT	CASSFGEKLFF
TRBV4-1	TRBD1	TRBJ2-3	NA	TGCGCCAGCAGCCAAAGACAGGGGGGAACAGATACGCAGTATTTT	CASSQRQGGTDTQYF
TRBV10-3	NA	TRBJ1-1	once	TGTGCCATCAGTGAGTCTTCGGGGGGCCTGCGGGCTTTCTTT	CAISESSGGLRAFF
TRBV18	TRBD1	TRBJ2-5	NA	TGTGCCAGCTCACCGGGACAGAAAGAGACCCAGTACTTC	CASSPGQKETQYF
TRBV5-4	NA	TRBJ1-4	NA	TGTGCCAGCAGCTTGGGAGGGCAGGGCGGTGAAAAACTGTTTTTT	CASSLGGQGGEKLFF
TRBV6-5	NA	TRBJ1-4	NA	TGTGCCAGCAGTTTCGTTAGGGCTAATGAAAAACTGTTTTTT	CASSFVRANEKLFF
TRBV7-8	NA	TRBJ1-2	NA	TGTGCCAGCAGCCTGCAGTCCTATGGCTACACCTTC	CASSLQSYGYTF
TRBV30	NA	TRBJ2-1	few	TGTGCCTGGACCGGGACTCCGTTTGGCAATGAGCAGTTCTTC	CAWTGTPFGNEQFF
TRBV2	NA	TRBJ1-2	NA	TGTGCCAGCCGACGGGACGGTTCCAACTATGGCTACACCTTC	CASRRDGSNYGYTF
TRBV3-1/TRBV3-2	NA	TRBJ2-3	NA	TGTGCCAGCAGCCCCTTGGACTACACAGATACGCAGTATTTT	CASSPLDYTDTQYF
TRBV29-1	TRBD1	TRBJ1-2	NA	TGCAGCGTTGGGGGACAGTCATCTCCTAACTATGGCTACACCTTC	CSVGGQSSPNYGYTF
TRBV5-4	NA	TRBJ1-2	NA	TGTGCCAGCAGCCCCCGAGGGAGGGGCCGCGCTAACTATGGCTACACCTTC	CASSPRGRGRANYGYTF
TRBV28	TRBD1	TRBJ1-1	NA	TGTGCCAGCAGTTTGATGTCAGGGGGAGCTTTCTTT	CASSLMSGGAFF
TRBV10-1	NA	TRBJ2-1	NA	TGCGCCAGCAGTGAGGCCGCCTCGACAGGCTACTACAATGAGCAGTTCTTC	CASSEAASTGYYNEQFF
TRBV19	NA	TRBJ1-5	NA	TGTGCCAGTAGTAAATTGGGTCAGCCCCAGCATTTT	CASSKLGQPQHF
TRBV10-1	NA	TRBJ2-6	NA	TGCGCCAGCAGTGACCCGTTGGGGGGAGCGGACTGGGGAGGGGCCAACGTCCTGACTTTC	CASSDPLGGADWGGANVLTF
TRBV15	TRBD1	TRBJ1-1	once	TGTGCCACCAGCGCGGGGACAGGGGGGGCCACTGAAGCTTTCTTT	CATSAGTGGATEAFF
TRBV9	NA	TRBJ1-2	NA	TGTGCCAGCAGCGTAGACGCCCAAGGGGGGACCGGCTACACCTTC	CASSVDAQGGTGYTF
TRBV2	TRBD2	TRBJ2-3	NA	TGTGCCAGCAGTGATTTAGGGACTAGCGGGCTCGGCACAGATACGCAGTATTTT	CASSDLGTSGLGTDTQYF
TRBV7-7	TRBD2	TRBJ2-5	NA	TGTGCTAGCAGCTTAGCGGGTAGCGGGGCCTCGGGGGAGACCCAGTACTTC	CASSLAGSGASGETQYF
TRBV13	NA	TRBJ2-7	NA	TGTGCCAGCAGTAAAGATGGGGAAGCGGTGTCCTACGAGCAGTACTTC	CASSKDGEAVSYEQYF
TRBV7-3	TRBD2	TRBJ2-1	NA	TGTGCCAGCAGCCCCGGACTAGCGGCATACAATGAGCAGTTCTTC	CASSPGLAAYNEQFF
TRBV3-1/TRBV3-2	NA	TRBJ2-1	NA	TGTGCCAGCAGCCCTCCGCCACTAGCTGCGTGGGACAATGAGCAGTTCTTC	CASSPPPLAAWDNEQFF
TRBV10-3	NA	TRBJ1-4	NA	TGTGCCATCTCGGGGGCAGGAGGTGAAAAACTGTTTTTT	CAISGAGGEKLFF
TRBV25-1	NA	TRBJ2-7	many	TGTGCCAGCAGGAAGGGGGAGAACACCTACGAGCAGTACTTC	CASRKGENTYEQYF
TRBV11-1	TRBD1	TRBJ2-3	NA	TGTGCCAGCAGCGATATACAGGGGCCCAGCACAGATACGCAGTATTTT	CASSDIQGPSTDTQYF
TRBV6-5	TRBD2	TRBJ2-1	NA	TGTGCCAGCAGTCGTCTAGCGGGGGCCCACAATGAGCAGTTCTTC	CASSRLAGAHNEQFF
TRBV6-1	NA	TRBJ2-7	NA	TGTGCCAGCAGTGAAGCGCTAGCGTCCTCCTACGAGCAGTACTTC	CASSEALASSYEQYF
TRBV3-1/TRBV3-2	TRBD2	TRBJ2-7	NA	TGTGCCAGCAGCCAAGATAGCGGGTCAGGGAAGGCCTACGAGCAGTACTTC	CASSQDSGSGKAYEQYF
TRBV2	NA	TRBJ2-5	NA	TGTGCCAGCAGTGACGGCAGAGCCCAAGAGACCCAGTACTTC	CASSDGRAQETQYF
TRBV18	NA	TRBJ1-1	NA	TGTGCCAGCTCACAAGGGGGGGGTGAAGCTTTCTTT	CASSQGGGEAFF
TRBV15	NA	TRBJ1-2	NA	TGTGCCACCAGCAGAGATCGAGGCAGAGCTAACTATGGCTACACCTTC	CATSRDRGRANYGYTF
TRBV3-1/TRBV3-2	TRBD1	TRBJ2-3	NA	TGTGCCAGCAGCCGACAGGGTACAGATACGCAGTATTTT	CASSRQGTDTQYF
TRBV27	NA	TRBJ1-1	NA	TGTGCCAGCAGTTTAGGTCTGACGGACTTGAACACTGAAGCTTTCTTT	CASSLGLTDLNTEAFF
TRBV2	TRBD1	TRBJ1-3	NA	TGTGCCAGCCGAGGACAGGGAGCCGATCTCGCCTCTGGAAACACCATATATTTT	CASRGQGADLASGNTIYF
TRBV15	NA	TRBJ1-4	NA	TGTGCCACCAGCACTTCAGGGACTAATGAAAAACTGTTTTTT	CATSTSGTNEKLFF
TRBV7-3	NA	TRBJ2-1	NA	TGTGCCAGCAGCTTAACGAGGGGAAATGAGCAGTTCTTC	CASSLTRGNEQFF
TRBV4-1	NA	TRBJ2-2	NA	TGCGCCAGCAGCCAAGACAGGGCAAACACCGGGGAGCTGTTTTTT	CASSQDRANTGELFF
TRBV28	TRBD1	TRBJ1-1	NA	TGTGCCAGCAGTTCACACGGACAGGGTGGTGAAGCTTTCTTT	CASSSHGQGGEAFF
TRBV4-1	TRBD1	TRBJ1-1	NA	TGCGCCAGCAGCCCGGACAGGGCCAACACTGAAGCTTTCTTT	CASSPDRANTEAFF
TRBV2	TRBD1	TRBJ1-5	NA	TGTGCCAGCAGGGGACAGGGGTCGAGCAATCAGCCCCAGCATTTT	CASRGQGSSNQPQHF